One sample yielded the 32 T cell receptor beta chains listed below, sequenced in a study of CD8+CD57+ T cells in acquired aplastic anemia. Selection for sequencing was limited to patients who had shown CD8+CD57+ cell expansion by flow cytometry. The template used for profiling TCR beta VDJ and CDR3 was genomic DNA. TCRdb independently ran MiXCR on the reads; one entry per CDR3 protein. The sample carries 200,000 to 250,000 distinct CDR3 sequences, around 50% recorded once. Sequenced input: sorted CD4+, CD8+, or CD8+CD57+ T cells (not recorded which) from PBMCs. These receptors were collected from a human donor with aplastic anemia.

The V gene is TRBV7-2, the J gene TRBJ1-2; 8 bases fit TRBD1. Germline CDR1 SGHTA, CDR2 FQGNSA. V lost 0 bases to trimming and J lost 4 bases; unmatched junction nucleotides: 4. The CDR3 length is 15 residues. The CDR3 DNA reads TGTGCCAGCAGCTTAGCTTCCGGGACAGGCTATGGCTACACCTTC. Its protein product is CASSLASGTGYGYTF. The full variable domain, in which reference TRBV7-2 and TRBJ1-2 provide the parts outside the CDR3, is GAGVSQSPSNKVTEKGKDVELRCDPISGHTALYWYRQSLGQGLEFLIYFQGNSAPDKSGLPSDRFSAERTGGSVSTLTIQRTQQEDSAVYLCASSLASGTGYGYTFGSGTRLTVV.

At least ten counts were recorded for this clonotype. The chain couples TRBV5-1 to TRBJ2-5; 12 bases are shared with TRBD2. There are 14 residues in the CDR3. With V trimmed by 4 bases and J by 4 bases, 2 bases remained unmatched. Germline assignment: CDR1 SGHRS and CDR2 YFSETQ. The CDR3 loop reads CASSPTSGGETQYF. CDR3 DNA sequence: TGCGCCAGCAGCCCGACTAGCGGGGGAGAGACCCAGTACTTC.

This clonotype was detected many times. This chain links TRBV5-6 with TRBJ1-6; D remains unclear. CDR3 size: 14 residues. V shed 2 bases and J shed 8 bases, with 11 bases lying between them. The germline CDR1 and CDR2 sequences are SGHDT and YYEEEE. CDR3 protein: CASSFRMPHSPLHF. For the CDR3, the DNA is TGTGCCAGCAGCTTCCGGATGCCCCATTCACCCCTCCACTTT.

This clonotype was counted only a few times. A much more abundant neighbour one base away suggests this may be a read error. CDR3 sequence (DNA): TGTGCCAGCACCCCCCACGGGGACAGGGGCAACGGGCAGTACTTC. Translation: CASTPHGDRGNGQYF. The rearrangement uses TRBV12-3 or TRBV12-4 and TRBJ2-7; 10 bases map to TRBD1. The J segment lost 9 bases and the V segment lost 7 bases, leaving 15 bases of the junction unmatched. The CDR3 consists of 15 residues.

The rearrangement uses TRBV4-1 and TRBJ2-7, with TRBD1 matching over 11 bases. The trim removed 3 bases at V and 4 bases at J, leaving 5 bases unmatched. The CDR3 length is 15 residues. Germline CDR1 reads MGHRA; CDR2 reads YSYEKL. CDR3 sequence (DNA): TGCGCCAGCAGCCAGAGGACAGGGGGCACTTACGAGCAGTACTTC. Amino acid sequence: CASSQRTGGTYEQYF.

This clonotype was seen repeatedly, ten times or more. The rearrangement joins TRBV5-1 to TRBJ1-1, with 7 bases fitting TRBD1. Per the germline V gene, CDR1 is SGHRS and CDR2 is YFSETQ. CDR3 length: 15 amino acids. J lost 5 bases, V lost 4 bases, and 11 bases had no gene match. Here the CDR3 DNA reads TGCGCCAGCAGCCCAAATACAGGGGAGAGGACTGAAGCTTTCTTT. Encoded protein: CASSPNTGERTEAFF.

A note on this clonotype: This sequence may be a read error, since a much larger clone differs from it by one base. This sequence joins TRBV11-2 and TRBJ2-2, with TRBD2 as a possible D gene (6 bases). Germline CDR1 is SGHAT and CDR2 is FQNNGV. The CDR3 has 14 residues. The CDR3 DNA is TGTGCCAGCAGCTCAATTCTGAACACCGGGGGGCTGTTTTTT. It specifies CASSSILNTGGLFF.

CDR3 protein: CASSPRGQGSYGYTF. Here the CDR3 DNA reads TGTGCCAGCAGTCCCCGAGGACAGGGGAGCTATGGCTACACCTTC. This rearrangement joins TRBV12-3 or TRBV12-4 to TRBJ1-2, with 9 bases aligning to TRBD1. The CDR3 length is 15 residues. J lost 4 bases, V lost 5 bases, and 8 bases had no gene match.

The chain is built from TRBV20-1 and TRBJ1-6, with D hard to call. CDR1 and CDR2 from the germline V gene are DFQATT and SNEGSKA (reference sequence). The V gene lost 5 bases and the J gene lost 9 bases, with 11 bases spanning the gap. The length of the CDR3 is 12 residues. The CDR3 DNA sequence: TGCAGTGCTGAGGATGCGTCTTCACCCCTCCACTTT. Protein product: CSAEDASSPLHF.

This clonotype was recorded at least ten times. The rearrangement uses TRBV9 and TRBJ1-6, with TRBD1 as a possible D gene (5 bases). The CDR3 spans 16 residues. The germline CDR1 and CDR2 sequences are SGDLS and YYNGEE. Trimming cost V 4 bases and J 9 bases, with 20 bases left between them. The CDR3 loop is CASSPEGRWGGSPLHF. Written as DNA, the CDR3 is TGTGCCAGCAGCCCCGAGGGGCGGTGGGGGGGTTCACCCCTCCACTTT.

The chain uses TRBV5-6 and TRBJ2-1, with 7 bases lining up with TRBD1. Unmatched junction bases numbered 5, after V lost 2 bases and J lost 0 bases. The CDR3 is 16 amino acids. Looked up from germline, CDR1 is SGHDT and CDR2 is YYEEEE. This chain's CDR3 is CASSLGEGASYNEQFF. CDR3 nucleotide sequence: TGTGCCAGCAGCTTAGGAGAGGGGGCCTCCTACAATGAGCAGTTCTTC. Looking up the rest from reference TRBV5-6 and TRBJ2-1 gives the full variable domain: DAGVTQSPTHLIKTRGQQVTLRCSPKSGHDTVSWYQQALGQGPQFIFQYYEEEERQRGNFPDRFSGHQFPNYSSELNVNALLLGDSALYLCASSLGEGASYNEQFFGPGTRLTVL.

The genes are TRBV3-1 and TRBJ1-3; 7 nucleotides line up with TRBD1. The V segment lost 6 bases and the J segment 0 bases; nucleotides outside the gene matches: 11. This CDR3 has 17 residues. From germline, CDR1 is LGHDT and CDR2 YNNKEL (reference sequence). CDR3: CASRGQSQWSSGNTIYF. In DNA form, the CDR3 reads TGTGCCAGCAGGGGACAGTCACAATGGAGCTCTGGAAACACCATATATTTT. Combining the CDR3 with reference TRBV3-1 and TRBJ1-3 gives the whole variable domain DTAVSQTPKYLVTQMGNDKSIKCEQNLGHDTMYWYKQDSKKFLKIMFSYNNKELIINETVPNRFSPKSPDKAHLNLHINSLELGDSAVYFCASRGQSQWSSGNTIYFGEGSWLTVV.

This clonotype has a count of ten or more. CDR3 region: CASSIKGAPPQHF. CDR3 in DNA: TGTGCCAGTAGTATCAAAGGGGCCCCGCCCCAGCATTTT. The chain links TRBV19 to TRBJ1-5; D is possibly TRBD1 (5 bases). The CDR3 consists of 13 residues. V lost 3 bases and J 9 bases, leaving 12 bases between the germline ends. Germline V gives CDR1 LNHDA, CDR2 SQIVND (reference sequence).

This clonotype was seen more than once but under ten times. V gene TRBV7-9 combines with J gene TRBJ1-1; D ambiguous. V lost 3 bases and J lost 4, with 12 bases in between. Germline CDR1 SEHNR, CDR2 FQNEAQ (reference sequence). CDR3 length equals 14 residues. For the CDR3, the DNA is TGTGCCAGCAGCTTGGAAACAGAGGGCACTGAAGCTTTCTTT. Amino acid sequence: CASSLETEGTEAFF. The whole variable domain, filled in from reference TRBV7-9 and TRBJ1-1, reads DTGVSQNPRHKITKRGQNVTFRCDPISEHNRLYWYRQTLGQGPEFLTYFQNEAQLEKSRLLSDRFSAERPKGSFSTLEIQRTEQGDSAMYLCASSLETEGTEAFFGQGTRLTVV.

With respect to this clonotype: A clone one base away is much larger, so this may be a read error. The chain uses TRBV2 and TRBJ1-1, with D uncertain. The V and J ends lost 6 bases and 2 bases respectively, with 10 bases between them. Germline CDR1 and CDR2: SNHLY and FYNNEI. The CDR3 consists of 13 residues. The CDR3 spells CASRSAGNTEAFF. CDR3 DNA: TGTGCCAGCAGGTCCGCAGGAAACACTGAAGCTTTCTTT.

The count of this clonotype is one. V gene TRBV2 combines with J gene TRBJ1-6; no clear D gene. The CDR3 is 15 amino acids. Germline V gene lookup returns CDR1 SNHLY and CDR2 FYNNEI. V was pared by 4 bases and J by 0 bases, with 7 bases between. As DNA, the CDR3 is TGTGCCAGCAGTGCCTCGAGCTCCTATAATTCACCCCTCCACTTT. It encodes CASSASSSYNSPLHF. The entire variable domain, with the rest obtained from reference TRBV2 and TRBJ1-6, is as follows: EPEVTQTPSHQVTQMGQEVILRCVPISNHLYFYWYRQILGQKVEFLVSFYNNEISEKSEIFDDQFSVERPDGSNFTLKIRSTKLEDSAMYFCASSASSSYNSPLHFGNGTRLTVT.

The chain recombines TRBV2 with TRBJ1-5, with TRBD1 matching 7 bases. The CDR3 spans 15 residues. Germline CDR1 SNHLY, CDR2 FYNNEI. V was pared by 7 bases and J by 6 bases, with 12 bases of the junction left unmatched. The CDR3 sequence: CASNPKRNRGQPQHF. The DNA for the CDR3 is TGTGCCAGCAACCCGAAGAGGAACAGGGGTCAGCCCCAGCATTTT.

This clonotype was seen many times. The CDR3 spells CASSPRRGRGDEQYF. The CDR3 coding sequence is TGTGCCAGCAGCCCGCGAAGGGGGCGCGGCGACGAGCAGTACTTC. The chain carries TRBV3-1 and TRBJ2-7; 7 bases match TRBD1. The germline CDR1 and CDR2 sequences are LGHDT and YNNKEL (reference sequence). The CDR3 is 15 residues long. Trimming at V came to 4 bases and at J to 5 bases, leaving 11 bases not matched to a gene.

This clonotype came up a few times. The genes are TRBV20-1 and TRBJ2-7, with 7 bases that match TRBD2. The germline CDR1 and CDR2 sequences are DFQATT and SNEGSKA (reference sequence). Unmatched junction bases numbered 6, after V lost 0 bases and J lost 4 bases. This CDR3 has 14 residues. In DNA form, the CDR3 reads TGCAGTGCTAGAGAAACCGGGGACTATTACGAGCAGTACTTC. Amino acid sequence: CSARETGDYYEQYF.

In this sample, this clonotype turned up many times. The rearrangement joins TRBV20-1 to TRBJ1-6, with D maybe TRBD1 (5 bases). The CDR3 has 14 amino acids. Germline CDR1 is DFQATT and CDR2 is SNEGSKA (reference sequence). V shed 7 bases and J shed 7 bases, with 17 bases lying between them. CDR3 sequence (DNA): TGCAGTGTTCAGGGAGTCGGGTTGAATTCACCCCTCCACTTT. Amino acid sequence: CSVQGVGLNSPLHF.

The rearrangement joins TRBV4-2 to TRBJ2-7, with 11 bases identical to TRBD1. CDR1 and CDR2 (germline): LGHNA, YNFKEQ. The CDR3 totals 15 residues. The trim removed 8 bases at V and 3 bases at J, leaving 9 bases unmatched. DNA of the CDR3: TGTGCCAGCGCCCGCGGACAGGGGGCGGTCTACGAGCAGTACTTC. Amino acids: CASARGQGAVYEQYF.

The chain carries TRBV29-1 and TRBJ2-7; TRBD2 matches at 7 bases. With 0 bases clipped from V and 4 bases from J, the junction kept 9 bases outside the gene matches. Germline lookup yields CDR1 SQVTM and CDR2 ANQGSEA. The CDR3 has 15 residues. The CDR3 loop reads CSVEDGGGGVYEQYF. CDR3 nucleotides: TGCAGCGTTGAAGATGGCGGGGGAGGGGTATACGAGCAGTACTTC.

This clonotype was counted only a few times. The chain joins TRBV12-3 or TRBV12-4 to TRBJ2-2; TRBD2 aligns across 8 bases. This CDR3 is 16 amino acids long. The J segment lost 0 bases and the V segment lost 11 bases, leaving 11 bases of the junction unmatched. CDR3 coding DNA: TGTGCCCATCAAAATCCGGGACTAGCGAACACCGGGGAGCTGTTTTTT. It codes for CAHQNPGLANTGELFF.

This clonotype has only a few counts. A read error is possible here, since a much larger clone lies one base away. A read error is likely, as this CDR3 ends without the conserved phenylalanine or tryptophan. The chain joins TRBV5-1 to TRBJ2-5; D perhaps matches TRBD2 (6 bases). V was pared by 3 bases and J by 3 bases, with 9 bases between. Germline values: CDR1 SGHRS, CDR2 YFSETQ. The CDR3 runs to 13 residues. CDR3 sequence (DNA): TGCGCCAGCAGCTCACCGGGGGAAGAGACCCAGTACCTC. It is translated as CASSSPGEETQYL.

This clonotype has more than one count but fewer than ten. This sequence may be a read error, since a much larger clone differs from it by one base. V gene TRBV19 combines with J gene TRBJ1-4; D not certain. The CDR3 runs to 15 residues. The germline CDR1 and CDR2 sequences are LNHDA and SQIVND (reference sequence). CDR3 protein: CASSPIFATNEKLSF. The CDR3, as DNA: TGTGCCAGTAGCCCGATCTTTGCAACTAATGAAAAACTGTCTTTT. Looking up the rest from reference TRBV19 and TRBJ1-4 gives the full variable domain: DGGITQSPKYLFRKEGQNVTLSCEQNLNHDAMYWYRQDPGQGLRLIYYSQIVNDFQKGDIAEGYSVSREKKESFPLTVTSAQKNPTAFYLCASSPIFATNEKLSFGSGTQLSVL.

This clonotype was observed at least ten times. This chain connects TRBV2 to TRBJ1-6; D remains unclear. CDR3 length: 14 amino acids. The germline V and J ends were trimmed by 4 bases and 10 bases, with 14 bases remaining between them. In germline, CDR1 is SNHLY, CDR2 FYNNEI. CDR3 sequence reads: CASSGSIRRSPLHF. For the CDR3, the DNA is TGTGCCAGCAGTGGGTCGATCCGGCGGTCACCCCTCCACTTT.

The chain is built from TRBV5-1 and TRBJ2-1, with 15 bases that match TRBD2. After removal of 4 bases from V and 0 bases from J, the junction contained 8 bases not matched to a gene. CDR1 is SGHRS, CDR2 YFSETQ, per germline. This CDR3 is built from 19 residues. The CDR3 reads CASSPEGLAGGRSYNEQFF. For the CDR3, the DNA is TGCGCCAGCAGCCCCGAGGGACTAGCGGGGGGCCGCTCCTACAATGAGCAGTTCTTC.

In this sample, this clonotype turned up once. As DNA, the CDR3 is TGTGCCAGCAGCTTATTTGCAGATACGCAGTATTTT. It codes for CASSLFADTQYF. This sequence joins TRBV7-8 and TRBJ2-3; D gene uncertain. Trimming removed 2 bases from V and 4 bases from J, with 4 bases in between. CDR1 SGHVS and CDR2 FQNEAQ come from the germline V gene. This CDR3 contains 12 residues.

This clonotype was observed at least ten times. V usage is TRBV27 and J usage is TRBJ2-5; D is undetermined. Germline assignment: CDR1 MNHEY and CDR2 SMNVEV (reference sequence). Trimming took off 0 bases at V and 5 bases at J, with 7 bases between the two ends. This CDR3 comprises 13 residues. The CDR3 region has the DNA TGTGCCAGCAGTTTATCCTTATGGGAGACCCAGTACTTC. Protein: CASSLSLWETQYF.

The V call is TRBV7-9, the J call TRBJ1-6, with D perhaps matching TRBD1 (6 bases). The CDR3 spans 13 residues. Trimming took 6 bases from V and 7 from J, leaving 10 bases between them. Germline V gene lookup returns CDR1 SEHNR and CDR2 FQNEAQ (reference sequence). The CDR3 sequence is CASRDQGNSPLHF. The CDR3 DNA is TGTGCCAGCAGGGACCAGGGGAATTCACCCCTCCACTTT. The full variable domain, in which reference TRBV7-9 and TRBJ1-6 provide the parts outside the CDR3, is DTGVSQNPRHKITKRGQNVTFRCDPISEHNRLYWYRQTLGQGPEFLTYFQNEAQLEKSRLLSDRFSAERPKGSFSTLEIQRTEQGDSAMYLCASRDQGNSPLHFGNGTRLTVT.

As to this clonotype: A much more abundant neighbour one base away suggests this may be a read error. The V and J genes are TRBV9 and TRBJ2-7; D gene unclear. The CDR3 has 12 residues. V was trimmed by 7 bases and J by 9 bases, leaving 17 bases between them. From germline, CDR1 is SGDLS and CDR2 YYNGEE. CDR3 DNA: TGTGCCAGCTCACCGAACCATGACGTGCAGTACTTC. Its protein is CASSPNHDVQYF.

The table lists this clonotype with many counts. The chain uses TRBV6-5 and TRBJ2-7; D might be TRBD2 (6 bases). The length of the CDR3 is 14 residues. CDR1 is MNHEY and CDR2 is SVGAGI in the germline V gene. The V and J ends lost 7 bases and 4 bases respectively, with 17 bases between them. Here the CDR3 reads CASKEGLDSYEQYF. As DNA, the CDR3 is TGTGCCAGCAAAGAGGGACTGGATTCTTACGAGCAGTACTTC.